This TCR beta chain came from a study of patients and donors after allogeneic stem cell transplantation. TCRdb re-analysed the RT-PCR reads in MiXCR, keeping a single row per CDR3 protein. The sample carries about 160,000 distinct CDR3 sequences, 30% recorded once. Per germline, CDR1 SQVTM and CDR2 ANQGSEA. V was trimmed by 7 bases and J by 0 bases, leaving 7 bases between them. This CDR3 has 12 amino acids. Sequencing was performed on blood, either unsorted or a sorted T cell fraction (not recorded which). The TCR was taken from a human donor who was either an allogeneic HSCT recipient or a stem cell or donor lymphocyte infusion donor (not recorded which). It is not recorded whose cells these are; they may come from a transplant donor. This rearrangement joins TRBV29-1 to TRBJ2-1; D gene unclear. This CDR3 is CSGDFSYNEQFF. CDR3 DNA sequence: TGCAGCGGAGACTTCTCCTACAATGAGCAGTTCTTC.